The rows below give T cell receptor beta chains drawn from one sample of a study of blood T cells in healthy people across ages. One entry per CDR3 protein results from TCRdb running MiXCR on the 5' RACE reads. The sample holds roughly 680,000 distinct CDR3 sequences, 45% to 60% seen once. Sequenced sample: blood. These receptors all come from a woman of 80 years or more in good health. CDR3s include the opening cysteine and the closing phenylalanine or tryptophan.

v_call: TRBV4-1
cdr3_aa: CASSQDQGQGFGYTF

v_call: TRBV5-8
cdr3_aa: CASRPGRTSDNEQFF

v_call: TRBV14
cdr3_aa: CASSQGTYDEQFF

v_call: TRBV20-1
cdr3_aa: CSARRAGERGEQYF

v_call: TRBV20-1
cdr3_aa: CSANPTSGGFQETQYF

v_call: TRBV5-1
cdr3_aa: CASSLGGGEQETQYF

v_call: TRBV2
cdr3_aa: CASSEREGASYNSPLHF

v_call: TRBV5-1
cdr3_aa: CASSTTSGTYNEQFF

v_call: TRBV7-2
cdr3_aa: CASSLEVAATGELFF

v_call: TRBV20-1
cdr3_aa: CSARDSPVPTGYNQPQHF

v_call: TRBV7-2
cdr3_aa: CASSLADLAGYNEQFF

v_call: TRBV12-3/TRBV12-4
cdr3_aa: CASSSAAGPHEQYF

v_call: TRBV6-6
cdr3_aa: CASSSPGEQFF

v_call: TRBV5-6
cdr3_aa: CASSARTGGNEKLFF

v_call: TRBV25-1
cdr3_aa: CASSTAPRGLGVNEQFF

v_call: TRBV6-1
cdr3_aa: CASSEEGRSTEAFF

v_call: TRBV29-1
cdr3_aa: CSVGEEHNYGYTF

v_call: TRBV12-3/TRBV12-4
cdr3_aa: CASSYAAGANYGYTF

v_call: TRBV9
cdr3_aa: CASSVDTSGYNEQYF

v_call: TRBV7-2
cdr3_aa: CASSLDRGGTDTQYF

v_call: TRBV2
cdr3_aa: CATSLSRGGLNEQFF

v_call: TRBV7-2
cdr3_aa: CASSFRGSDTGELFF

v_call: TRBV6-5
cdr3_aa: CASSARRGIYEQYF

v_call: TRBV6-5
cdr3_aa: CASSPRDSGEQYF

v_call: TRBV20-1
cdr3_aa: CSARATWISTDTQYF

v_call: TRBV18
cdr3_aa: CASSPFIFGATNEKLFF

v_call: TRBV12-3/TRBV12-4
cdr3_aa: CATRTGGFYNEQFF

v_call: TRBV6-1
cdr3_aa: CASRSMATNEKPFF

v_call: TRBV15
cdr3_aa: CATSRRTSPGETQYF

v_call: TRBV10-2
cdr3_aa: CASSWRELGELFF

v_call: TRBV6-2/TRBV6-3
cdr3_aa: CASSYEDRAQQYF

v_call: TRBV2
cdr3_aa: CASRKLAGGWNEQFF

v_call: TRBV29-1
cdr3_aa: CSAQLGSYEQYF

v_call: TRBV30
cdr3_aa: CAWSVSVRYTF

v_call: TRBV7-9
cdr3_aa: CASSAGPNYNEQFF

v_call: TRBV29-1
cdr3_aa: CSVTPQETQYF